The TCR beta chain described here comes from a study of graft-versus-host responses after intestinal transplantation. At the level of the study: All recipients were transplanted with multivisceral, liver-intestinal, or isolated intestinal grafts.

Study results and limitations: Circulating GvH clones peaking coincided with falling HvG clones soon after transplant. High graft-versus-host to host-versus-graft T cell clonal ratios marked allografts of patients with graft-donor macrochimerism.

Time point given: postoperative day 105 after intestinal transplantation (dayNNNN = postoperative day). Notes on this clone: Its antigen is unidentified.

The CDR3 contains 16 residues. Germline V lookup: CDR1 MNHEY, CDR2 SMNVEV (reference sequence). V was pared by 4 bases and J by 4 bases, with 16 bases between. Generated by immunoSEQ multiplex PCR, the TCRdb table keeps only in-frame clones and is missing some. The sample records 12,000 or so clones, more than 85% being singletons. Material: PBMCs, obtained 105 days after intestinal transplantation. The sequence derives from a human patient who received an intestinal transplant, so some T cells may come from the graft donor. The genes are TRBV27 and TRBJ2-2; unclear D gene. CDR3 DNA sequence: TGTGCCAGCAGTTCGCTTGTGGGTTTGAGCACCGGGGAGCTGTTTTTT. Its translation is CASSSLVGLSTGELFF.